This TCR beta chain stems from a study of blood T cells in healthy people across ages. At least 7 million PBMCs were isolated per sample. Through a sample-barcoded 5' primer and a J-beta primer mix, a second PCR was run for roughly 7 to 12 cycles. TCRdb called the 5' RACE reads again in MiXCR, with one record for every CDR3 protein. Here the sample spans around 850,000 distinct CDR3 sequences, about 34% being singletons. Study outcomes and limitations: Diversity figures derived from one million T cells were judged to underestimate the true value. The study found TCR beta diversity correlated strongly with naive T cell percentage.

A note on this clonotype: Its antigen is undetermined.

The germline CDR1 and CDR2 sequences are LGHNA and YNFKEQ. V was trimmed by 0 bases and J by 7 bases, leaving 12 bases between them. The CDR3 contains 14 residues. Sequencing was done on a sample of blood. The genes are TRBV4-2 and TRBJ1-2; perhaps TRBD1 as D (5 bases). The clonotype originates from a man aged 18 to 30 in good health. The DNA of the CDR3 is TGTGCCAGCAGCCAAGATGGGGCGGAGGGTGGCTACACCTTC. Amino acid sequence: CASSQDGAEGGYTF.